This TCR beta chain was sequenced during a study of cytomegalovirus exposure and HLA in healthy donors. This clone has a handful of counts. Its antigen is as yet unknown. With 60 Vbeta and 13 Jbeta primers, the PCR was carried out. The protocol was immunoSEQ multiplex PCR, while the TCRdb copy is restricted to in-frame clones and leaves out a portion. The top ten hold around 2.6% of the sample, which has roughly 120,000 clones, approximately 83% seen once. The CDR3 extends over 13 amino acids. Per germline, CDR1 SGHDN and CDR2 FVKESK. Trimming cost V 5 bases and J 8 bases, with 12 bases left between them. Findings and caveats of the study: A few of the chains that were CMV-associated were confirmed in vitro to be specific for CMV antigens. Being productive about 87% or about 30% of the time was typical of most TCR beta V segments in an earlier analysis.

This chain connects TRBV14 to TRBJ1-4; TRBD1 is a possible D gene (6 bases). Source material: PBMCs. The source of this sequence is a woman under 30 in good health and CMV-seronegative. The CDR3 region is CASSGQPTEKLFF. CDR3 sequence (DNA): TGTGCCAGCAGCGGACAGCCGACCGAAAAACTGTTTTTT.